The 3 T cell receptor beta chains below come from one sample, sequenced in a study of blood T cell repertoires in COVID-19. TCRdb's table, derived via immunoSEQ multiplex PCR, lists solely in-frame clones and lacks some. Of 85,000 to 130,000 clones in the sample, around 82% were seen once. Sequencing was performed on peripheral blood. These receptors originate from a man aged 55-75 years with acute or convalescent COVID-19.

The CDR3 DNA reads TGTGCCAGCAGTGAGGCGGAGGGCGCCTACAATGAGCAGTTCTTC. Its translation is CASSEAEGAYNEQFF. This sequence joins TRBV2 and TRBJ2-1; D is perhaps TRBD2 (6 bases). The CDR3 runs 15 residues. Trimming took off 3 bases at V and 2 bases at J, with 11 bases between the two ends. Per germline, CDR1 SNHLY and CDR2 FYNNEI.

This chain links TRBV5-5 with TRBJ2-7, with TRBD2 matching over 10 bases. The CDR3 is made up of 15 amino acids. Germline loops: CDR1 SGHKS, CDR2 YYEKEE (reference sequence). V dropped 5 bases and J dropped 10; count of bases not matched to a gene: 15. CDR3 coding DNA: TGTGCCAGCAGTTATTACGGAGGACTAGCGGATAAACAGTACTTC. Translating it yields CASSYYGGLADKQYF.

V gene TRBV18 combines with J gene TRBJ2-2, with 7 nucleotides matching TRBD1. The V gene end was trimmed by 6 bases and the J gene end by 5 bases; junction bases not matched to a gene: 9. The CDR3 is 15 amino acids. Germline-derived CDR1 and CDR2 are KGHSH and LQKENI. The CDR3 region has the DNA TGTGCCAGCTCCTACGGACAGGTGCAGACCGGGGAGCTGTTTTTT. Protein: CASSYGQVQTGELFF.